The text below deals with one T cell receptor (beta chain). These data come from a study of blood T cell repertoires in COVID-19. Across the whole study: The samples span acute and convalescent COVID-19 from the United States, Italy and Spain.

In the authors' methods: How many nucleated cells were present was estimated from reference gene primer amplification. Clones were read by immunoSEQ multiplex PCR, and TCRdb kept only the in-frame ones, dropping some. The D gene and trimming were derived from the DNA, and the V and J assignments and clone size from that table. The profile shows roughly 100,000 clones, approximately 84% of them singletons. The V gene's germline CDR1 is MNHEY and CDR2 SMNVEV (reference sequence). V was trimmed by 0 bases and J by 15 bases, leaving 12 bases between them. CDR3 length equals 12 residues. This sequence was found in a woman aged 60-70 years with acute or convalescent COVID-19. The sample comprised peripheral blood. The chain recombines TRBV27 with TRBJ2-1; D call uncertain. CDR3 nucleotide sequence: TGTGCCAGCAGTTTATCGCGAACCAGGTGGTTCTTC. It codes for CASSLSRTRWFF.